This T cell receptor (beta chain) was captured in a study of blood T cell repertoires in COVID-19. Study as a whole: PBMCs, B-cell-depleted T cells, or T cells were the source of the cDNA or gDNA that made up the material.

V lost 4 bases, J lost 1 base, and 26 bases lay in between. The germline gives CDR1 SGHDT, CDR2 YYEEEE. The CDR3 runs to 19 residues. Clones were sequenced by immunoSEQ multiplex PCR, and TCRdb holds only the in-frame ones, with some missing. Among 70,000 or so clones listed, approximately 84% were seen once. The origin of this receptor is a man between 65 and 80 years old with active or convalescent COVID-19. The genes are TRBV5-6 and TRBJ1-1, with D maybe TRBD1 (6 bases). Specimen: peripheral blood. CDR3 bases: TGTGCCAGCAGCGGGGGTTGGGTGGGGGCGCAGGTCGAGAACACTGAAGCTTTCTTT. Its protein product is CASSGGWVGAQVENTEAFF.